One and the same sample provided the 4 T cell receptor beta chains below, sequenced in a study of blood T cell repertoires in COVID-19. Sequenced by immunoSEQ multiplex PCR; TCRdb stores in-frame clones only, minus some. This table holds about 230,000 clones, 83% found once. Sequencing was performed on peripheral blood. These receptors came from a woman in her 70s with active or convalescent COVID-19.

The chain uses TRBV3-1 (or the pseudogene TRBV3-2) and TRBJ1-4; 10 nucleotides agree with TRBD1. This CDR3 is built from 17 residues. Germline V gene data show CDR1 as LGHDT and CDR2 as YNNKEL (reference sequence). The junction had 7 bases not matched to a gene; V was cut back by 1 base and J by 5 bases. The CDR3 reads CASSQGTGGLGNEKLFF. The CDR3 region has the DNA TGTGCCAGCAGCCAAGGGACAGGGGGTCTGGGGAATGAAAAACTGTTTTTT.

This chain links TRBV27 with TRBJ1-2; D possibly corresponds to TRBD1 (5 bases). The CDR3 extends over 13 amino acids. Deletions cut 6 bases from V and 5 bases from J, with 13 bases between. Germline CDR1 and CDR2: MNHEY and SMNVEV (reference sequence). CDR3 in DNA: TGTGCCAGCAGCAAAACAGGCTTTTATGGCTACACCTTC. Its protein product is CASSKTGFYGYTF.

The V call is TRBV10-2, the J call TRBJ1-3; D perhaps matches TRBD1 (5 bases). CDR1 WSHSY and CDR2 SAAADI come from the germline V gene. The CDR3 runs 14 residues. The V and J ends lost 8 bases and 0 bases respectively, with 11 bases between them. CDR3 in amino acids: CASGGSFSGNTIYF. DNA of the CDR3: TGCGCCAGCGGGGGGAGCTTCTCTGGAAACACCATATATTTT.

The table lists this clone with a few counts. V usage is TRBV7-7 and J usage is TRBJ1-1; D is unclear. V was clipped by 5 bases and J by 4 bases, with 17 bases between them. CDR1 SSHAT and CDR2 FNYEAQ come from the germline V gene (reference sequence). The CDR3 extends over 15 amino acids. This CDR3 reads CASSPPGVPSTEAFF. In DNA form, the CDR3 reads TGTGCCAGCAGCCCCCCAGGCGTTCCCAGCACTGAAGCTTTCTTT.